This TCR beta chain was sequenced in a study of identical twins. Trimming took 6 bases from V and 5 from J, leaving 14 bases between them. Germline CDR1 and CDR2: SGHTA and FQGNSA. The CDR3 sequence is 13 residues long. Donors uniformly comprised healthy Caucasians. Study-wide points: Zero-insertion analyses might be partly confounded by invariant T cells like MAIT and iNKT.

Concerning this clonotype: Its matching antigen is unknown.

Unique molecular identifiers were present on cDNA, and template switching added a universal primer site. One entry per CDR3 protein results from TCRdb running MiXCR on the 5' RACE reads. The repertoire has approximately 470,000 distinct CDR3 sequences, 12% to 15% of them found once; the top ten carry 0.52%. In addition, the sample was reused for a study of yellow fever vaccine responses in identical twins. That paper adds: Twins reportedly had a vaccine T cell response that seemed partly convergent, partly personalized.

The V call is TRBV7-2, the J call TRBJ2-7; perhaps TRBD2 as D (6 bases). Source material: CD4+ T cells sorted from blood. The TCR comes from a woman aged 18-35 years in good health. CDR3 sequence: CASRPRLANEQYF. The CDR3 DNA sequence: TGTGCCAGCAGACCTCGTCTAGCGAACGAGCAGTACTTC. Based on the CDR3 plus reference TRBV7-2 and TRBJ2-7, the full variable domain is GAGVSQSPSNKVTEKGKDVELRCDPISGHTALYWYRQSLGQGLEFLIYFQGNSAPDKSGLPSDRFSAERTGGSVSTLTIQRTQQEDSAVYLCASRPRLANEQYFGPGTRLTVT.